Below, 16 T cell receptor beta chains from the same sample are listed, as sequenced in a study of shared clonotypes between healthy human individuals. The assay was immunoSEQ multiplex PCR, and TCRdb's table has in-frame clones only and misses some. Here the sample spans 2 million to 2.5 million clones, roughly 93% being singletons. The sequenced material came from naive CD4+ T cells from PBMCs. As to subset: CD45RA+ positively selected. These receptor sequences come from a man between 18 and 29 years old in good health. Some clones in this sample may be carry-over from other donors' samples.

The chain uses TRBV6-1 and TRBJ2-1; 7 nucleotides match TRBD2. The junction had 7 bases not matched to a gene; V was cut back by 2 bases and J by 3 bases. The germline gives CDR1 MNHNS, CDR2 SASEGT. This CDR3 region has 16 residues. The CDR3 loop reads CASSESPSGYYNEQFF. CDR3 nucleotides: TGTGCCAGCAGTGAATCGCCTAGCGGATACTACAATGAGCAGTTCTTC.

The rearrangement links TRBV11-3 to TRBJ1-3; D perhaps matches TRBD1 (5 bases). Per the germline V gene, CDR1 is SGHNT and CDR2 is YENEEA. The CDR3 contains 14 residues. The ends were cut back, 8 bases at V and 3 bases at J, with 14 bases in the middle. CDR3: CASAKGPSGNTIYF. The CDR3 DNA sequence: TGTGCCAGCGCGAAGGGACCAAGTGGAAACACCATATATTTT.

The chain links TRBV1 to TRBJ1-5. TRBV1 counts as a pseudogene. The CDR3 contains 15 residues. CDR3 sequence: CTSSQVGICPQPQHF. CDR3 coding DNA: TGCACCAGCAGCCAAGTAGGGATATGCCCTCAGCCCCAGCATTTT.

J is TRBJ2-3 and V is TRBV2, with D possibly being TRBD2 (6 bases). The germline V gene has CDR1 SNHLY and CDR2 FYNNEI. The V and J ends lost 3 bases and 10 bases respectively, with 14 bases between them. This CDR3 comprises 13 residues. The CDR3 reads CASSDILATAQYF. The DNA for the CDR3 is TGTGCCAGCAGTGATATACTAGCCACGGCGCAGTATTTT. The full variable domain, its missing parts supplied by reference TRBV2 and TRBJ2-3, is EPEVTQTPSHQVTQMGQEVILRCVPISNHLYFYWYRQILGQKVEFLVSFYNNEISEKSEIFDDQFSVERPDGSNFTLKIRSTKLEDSAMYFCASSDILATAQYFGPGTRLTVL.

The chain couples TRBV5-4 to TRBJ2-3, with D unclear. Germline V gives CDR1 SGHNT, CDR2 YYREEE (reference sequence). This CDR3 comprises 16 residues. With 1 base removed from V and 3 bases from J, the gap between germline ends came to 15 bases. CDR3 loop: CASSLSQSLGTDTQYF. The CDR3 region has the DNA TGTGCCAGCAGCTTGTCCCAGTCCCTGGGTACAGATACGCAGTATTTT.

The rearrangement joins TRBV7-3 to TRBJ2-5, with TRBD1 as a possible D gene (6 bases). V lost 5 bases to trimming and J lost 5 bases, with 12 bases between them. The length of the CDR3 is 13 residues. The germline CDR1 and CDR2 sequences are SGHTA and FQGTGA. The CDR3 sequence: CASSGPGDETQYF. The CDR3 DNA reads TGTGCCAGCAGCGGTCCAGGGGACGAGACCCAGTACTTC.

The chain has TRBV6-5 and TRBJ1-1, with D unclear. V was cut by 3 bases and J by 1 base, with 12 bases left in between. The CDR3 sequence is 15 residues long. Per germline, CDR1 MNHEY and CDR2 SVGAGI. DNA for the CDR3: TGTGCCAGCAGTTATGCGTCGGGCCAGAACACTGAAGCTTTCTTT. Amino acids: CASSYASGQNTEAFF.

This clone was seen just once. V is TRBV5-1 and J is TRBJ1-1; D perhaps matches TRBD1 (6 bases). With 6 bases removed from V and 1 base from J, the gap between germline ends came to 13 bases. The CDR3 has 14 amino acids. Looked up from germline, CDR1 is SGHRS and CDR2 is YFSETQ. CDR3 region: CASKAQGWNTEAFF. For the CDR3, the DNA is TGCGCCAGCAAAGCACAGGGATGGAACACTGAAGCTTTCTTT.

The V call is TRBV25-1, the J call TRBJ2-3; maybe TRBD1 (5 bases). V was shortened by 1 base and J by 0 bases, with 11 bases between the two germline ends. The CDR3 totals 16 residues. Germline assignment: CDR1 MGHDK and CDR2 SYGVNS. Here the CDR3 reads CASSEWGRASTDTQYF. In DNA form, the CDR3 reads TGTGCCAGCAGTGAATGGGGCAGAGCCAGCACAGATACGCAGTATTTT.

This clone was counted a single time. CDR3 in amino acids: CASSLNPWEGEQYF. The DNA of the CDR3 is TGTGCCAGCAGCTTAAATCCCTGGGAGGGCGAGCAGTACTTC. The gene calls are TRBV7-3 and TRBJ2-7, with 7 bases that match TRBD2. Unmatched junction bases numbered 6, after V lost 1 base and J lost 6 bases. From germline, CDR1 is SGHTA and CDR2 FQGTGA. CDR3 length: 14 amino acids.

The DNA of the CDR3 is TGTGCCAGCAGCAAACCGGTGAGCCCTTCCTACGAGCAGTACTTC. Translated, it gives CASSKPVSPSYEQYF. The chain joins TRBV21-1 to TRBJ2-7; the table's D call, TRBD2, was not checked against the DNA. TRBV21-1 is an annotated pseudogene. The length of the CDR3 is 15 residues.

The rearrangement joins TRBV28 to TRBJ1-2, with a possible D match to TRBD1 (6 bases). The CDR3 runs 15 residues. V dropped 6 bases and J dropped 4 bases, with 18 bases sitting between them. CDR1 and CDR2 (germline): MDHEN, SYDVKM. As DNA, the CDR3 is TGTGCCAGCAGACCCAGTTCGGGGGCCCTCTATGGCTACACCTTC. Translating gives CASRPSSGALYGYTF.

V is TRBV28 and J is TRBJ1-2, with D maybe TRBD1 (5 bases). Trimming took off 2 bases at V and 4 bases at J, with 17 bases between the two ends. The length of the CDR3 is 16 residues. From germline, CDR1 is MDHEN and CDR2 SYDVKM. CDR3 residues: CASSLHRGRSFYGYTF. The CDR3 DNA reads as TGTGCCAGCAGTTTACATAGGGGCAGGTCTTTCTATGGCTACACCTTC.

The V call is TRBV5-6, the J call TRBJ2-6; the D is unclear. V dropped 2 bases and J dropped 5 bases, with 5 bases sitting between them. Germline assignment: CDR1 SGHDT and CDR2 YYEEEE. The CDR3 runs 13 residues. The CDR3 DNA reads TGTGCCAGCAGCTTTAGGCGGGCCAACGTCCTGACTTTC. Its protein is CASSFRRANVLTF.

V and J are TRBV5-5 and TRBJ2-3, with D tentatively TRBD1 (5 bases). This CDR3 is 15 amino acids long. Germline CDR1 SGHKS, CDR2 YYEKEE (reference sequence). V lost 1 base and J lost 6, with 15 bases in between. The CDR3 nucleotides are TGTGCCAGCAGCTTGAACAGCAGGGATGGGGATACGCAGTATTTT. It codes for CASSLNSRDGDTQYF.

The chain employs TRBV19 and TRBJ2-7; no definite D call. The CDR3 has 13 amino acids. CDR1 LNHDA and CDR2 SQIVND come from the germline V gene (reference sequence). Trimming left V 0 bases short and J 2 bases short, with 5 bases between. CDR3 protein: CASSIDLAYEQYF. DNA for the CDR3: TGTGCCAGTAGTATAGATCTAGCCTACGAGCAGTACTTC.